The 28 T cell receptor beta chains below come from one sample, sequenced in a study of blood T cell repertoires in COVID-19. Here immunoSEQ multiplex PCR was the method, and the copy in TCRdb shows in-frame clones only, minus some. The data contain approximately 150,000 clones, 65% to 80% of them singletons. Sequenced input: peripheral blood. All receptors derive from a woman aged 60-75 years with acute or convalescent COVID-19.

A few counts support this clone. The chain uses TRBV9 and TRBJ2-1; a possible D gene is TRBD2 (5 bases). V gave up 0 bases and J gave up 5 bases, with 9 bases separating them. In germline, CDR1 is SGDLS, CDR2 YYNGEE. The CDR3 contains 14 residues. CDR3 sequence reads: CASSVGLSDNEQFF. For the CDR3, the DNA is TGTGCCAGCAGCGTAGGACTATCTGACAATGAGCAGTTCTTC.

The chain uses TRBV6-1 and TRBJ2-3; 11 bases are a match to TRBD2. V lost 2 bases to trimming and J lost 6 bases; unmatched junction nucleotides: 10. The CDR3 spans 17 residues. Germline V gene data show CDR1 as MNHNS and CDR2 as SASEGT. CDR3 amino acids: CASSEIAGGASRDTQYF. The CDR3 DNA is TGTGCCAGCAGTGAAATAGCGGGAGGGGCAAGTAGGGATACGCAGTATTTT.

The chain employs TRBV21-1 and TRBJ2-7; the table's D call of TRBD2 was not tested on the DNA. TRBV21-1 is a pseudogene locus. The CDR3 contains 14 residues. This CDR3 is CASSNWTRRYEQYF. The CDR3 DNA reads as TGTGCCAGCAGCAATTGGACTAGGCGCTACGAGCAGTACTTC.

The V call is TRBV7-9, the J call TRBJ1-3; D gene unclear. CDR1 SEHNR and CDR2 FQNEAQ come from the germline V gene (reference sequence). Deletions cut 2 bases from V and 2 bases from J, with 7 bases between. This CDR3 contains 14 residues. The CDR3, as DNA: TGTGCCAGCAGCTTAAACCGAGCTGGAAACACCATATATTTT. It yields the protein CASSLNRAGNTIYF.

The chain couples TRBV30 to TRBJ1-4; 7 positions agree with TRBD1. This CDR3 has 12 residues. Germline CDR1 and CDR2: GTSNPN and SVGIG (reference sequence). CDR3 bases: TGTGCGACGGACAGGCTTAATGAAAAACTGTTTTTT. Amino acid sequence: CATDRLNEKLFF.

This chain's CDR3 is CASSFADYPTNEQFF. CDR3 nucleotide sequence: TGTGCCAGCAGCTTTGCAGACTACCCTACCAATGAGCAGTTCTTC. The gene calls are TRBV5-4 and TRBJ2-1, with D tentatively TRBD2 (5 bases). Trimming pared 2 bases from V and 6 bases from J, leaving 15 bases between. CDR1 SGHNT and CDR2 YYREEE come from the germline V gene (reference sequence). This CDR3 contains 15 residues.

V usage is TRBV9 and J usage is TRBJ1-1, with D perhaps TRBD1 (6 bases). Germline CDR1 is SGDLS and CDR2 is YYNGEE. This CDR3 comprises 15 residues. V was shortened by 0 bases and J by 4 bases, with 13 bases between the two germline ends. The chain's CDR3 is CASSVVVAGATEAFF. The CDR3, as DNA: TGTGCCAGCAGCGTAGTGGTAGCAGGGGCCACTGAAGCTTTCTTT.

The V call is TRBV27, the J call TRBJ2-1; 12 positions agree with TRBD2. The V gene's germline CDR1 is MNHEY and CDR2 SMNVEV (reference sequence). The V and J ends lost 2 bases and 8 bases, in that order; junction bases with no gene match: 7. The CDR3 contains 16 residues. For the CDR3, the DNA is TGTGCCAGCAGTTTACCCCTAGCGGGAGGGCCATATGAGCAGTTCTTC. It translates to CASSLPLAGGPYEQFF.

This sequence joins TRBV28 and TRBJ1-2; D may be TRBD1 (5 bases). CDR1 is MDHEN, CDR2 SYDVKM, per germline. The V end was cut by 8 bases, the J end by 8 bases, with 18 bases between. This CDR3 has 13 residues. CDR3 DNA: TGTGCCAGCGGGGAGGGACTCAGGACGGGCTACACCTTC. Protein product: CASGEGLRTGYTF.

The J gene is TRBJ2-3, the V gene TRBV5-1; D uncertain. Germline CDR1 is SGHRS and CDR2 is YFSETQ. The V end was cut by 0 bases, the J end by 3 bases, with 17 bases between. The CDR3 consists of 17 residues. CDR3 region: CASSLGLGSIITDTQYF. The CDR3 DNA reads TGCGCCAGCAGCTTGGGTTTGGGCAGTATCATAACAGATACGCAGTATTTT.

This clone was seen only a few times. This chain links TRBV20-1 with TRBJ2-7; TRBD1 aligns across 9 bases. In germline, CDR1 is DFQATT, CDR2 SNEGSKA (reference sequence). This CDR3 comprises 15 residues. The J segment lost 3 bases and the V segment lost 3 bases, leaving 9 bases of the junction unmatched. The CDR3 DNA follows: TGCAGTGCTAGTCTACCGACAGGGGGTTTCTACGAGCAGTACTTC. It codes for CSASLPTGGFYEQYF.

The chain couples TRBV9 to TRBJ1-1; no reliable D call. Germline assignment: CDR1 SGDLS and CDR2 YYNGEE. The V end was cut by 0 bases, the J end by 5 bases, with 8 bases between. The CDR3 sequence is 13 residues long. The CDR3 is CASSVAGWTEAFF. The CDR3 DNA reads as TGTGCCAGCAGCGTAGCGGGGTGGACTGAAGCTTTCTTT.

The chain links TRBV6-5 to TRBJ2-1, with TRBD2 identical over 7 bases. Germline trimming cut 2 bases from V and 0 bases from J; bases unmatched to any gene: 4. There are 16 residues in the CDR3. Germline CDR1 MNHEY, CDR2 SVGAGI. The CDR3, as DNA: TGTGCCAGCAGTTACGTGGGGGGGATCTCCTACAATGAGCAGTTCTTC. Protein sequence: CASSYVGGISYNEQFF.

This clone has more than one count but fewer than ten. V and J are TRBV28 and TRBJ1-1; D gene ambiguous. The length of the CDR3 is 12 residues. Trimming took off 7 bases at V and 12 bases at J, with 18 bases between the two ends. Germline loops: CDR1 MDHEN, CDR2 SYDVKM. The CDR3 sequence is CASTEVPQETFF. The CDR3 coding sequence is TGTGCCAGCACCGAGGTACCCCAAGAAACTTTCTTT.

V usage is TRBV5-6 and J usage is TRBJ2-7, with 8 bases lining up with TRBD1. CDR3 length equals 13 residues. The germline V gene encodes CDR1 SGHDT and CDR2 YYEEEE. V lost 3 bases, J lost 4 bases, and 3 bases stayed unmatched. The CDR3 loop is CASSWTGRYEQYF. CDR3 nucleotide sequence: TGTGCCAGCAGCTGGACAGGGAGGTACGAGCAGTACTTC.

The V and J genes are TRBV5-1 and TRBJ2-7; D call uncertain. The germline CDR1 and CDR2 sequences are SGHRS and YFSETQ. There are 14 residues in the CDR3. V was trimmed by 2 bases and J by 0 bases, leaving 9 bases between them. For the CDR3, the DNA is TGCGCCAGCAGCTTTTGGGCCGACTCCTACGAGCAGTACTTC. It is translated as CASSFWADSYEQYF.

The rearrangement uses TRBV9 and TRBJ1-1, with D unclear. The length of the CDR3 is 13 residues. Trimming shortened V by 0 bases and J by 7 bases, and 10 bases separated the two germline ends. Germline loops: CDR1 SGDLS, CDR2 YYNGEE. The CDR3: CASSVGAGSEAFF. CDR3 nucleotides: TGTGCCAGCAGCGTAGGGGCGGGGAGTGAAGCTTTCTTT.

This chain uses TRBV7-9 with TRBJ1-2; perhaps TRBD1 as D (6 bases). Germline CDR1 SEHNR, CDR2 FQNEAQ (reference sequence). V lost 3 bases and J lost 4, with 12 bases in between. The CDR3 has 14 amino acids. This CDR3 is CASSLLDRAYGYTF. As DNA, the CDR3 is TGTGCCAGCAGCTTGTTGGACAGAGCCTATGGCTACACCTTC.

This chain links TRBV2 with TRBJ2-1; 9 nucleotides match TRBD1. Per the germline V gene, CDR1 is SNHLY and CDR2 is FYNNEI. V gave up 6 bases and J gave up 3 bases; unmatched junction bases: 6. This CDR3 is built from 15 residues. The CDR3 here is CASREQGAGYNEQFF. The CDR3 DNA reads TGTGCCAGCAGAGAACAGGGGGCTGGCTACAATGAGCAGTTCTTC.

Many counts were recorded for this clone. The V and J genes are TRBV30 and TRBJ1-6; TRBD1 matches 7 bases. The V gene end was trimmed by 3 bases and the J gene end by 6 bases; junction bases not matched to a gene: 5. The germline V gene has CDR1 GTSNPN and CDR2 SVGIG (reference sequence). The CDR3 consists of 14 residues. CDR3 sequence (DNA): TGTGCCTGGAGGGGGACAGCACCTAATTCACCCCTCCACTTT. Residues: CAWRGTAPNSPLHF.

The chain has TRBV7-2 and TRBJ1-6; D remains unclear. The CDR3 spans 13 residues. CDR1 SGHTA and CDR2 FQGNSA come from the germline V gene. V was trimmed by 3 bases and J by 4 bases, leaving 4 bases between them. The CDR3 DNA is TGTGCCAGCAGCTTCGGTTATAATTCACCCCTCCACTTT. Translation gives CASSFGYNSPLHF.

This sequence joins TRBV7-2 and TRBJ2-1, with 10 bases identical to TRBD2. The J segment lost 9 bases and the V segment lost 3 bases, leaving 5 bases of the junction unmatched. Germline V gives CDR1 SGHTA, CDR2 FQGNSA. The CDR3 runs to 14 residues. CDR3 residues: CASSLASGSREQFF. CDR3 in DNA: TGTGCCAGCAGCTTGGCTAGCGGGAGTCGTGAGCAGTTCTTC. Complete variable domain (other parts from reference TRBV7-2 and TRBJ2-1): GAGVSQSPSNKVTEKGKDVELRCDPISGHTALYWYRQSLGQGLEFLIYFQGNSAPDKSGLPSDRFSAERTGGSVSTLTIQRTQQEDSAVYLCASSLASGSREQFFGPGTRLTVL.

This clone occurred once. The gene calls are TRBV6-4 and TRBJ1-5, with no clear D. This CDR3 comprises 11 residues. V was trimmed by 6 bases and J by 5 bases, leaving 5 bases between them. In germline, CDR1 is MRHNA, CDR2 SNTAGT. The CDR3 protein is CASRAYQPQHF. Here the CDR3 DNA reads TGTGCCAGCAGAGCCTATCAGCCCCAGCATTTT.

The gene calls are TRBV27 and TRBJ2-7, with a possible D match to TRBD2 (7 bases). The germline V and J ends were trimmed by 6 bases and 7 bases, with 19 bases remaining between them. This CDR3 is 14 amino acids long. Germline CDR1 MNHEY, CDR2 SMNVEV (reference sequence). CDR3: CASSPIEGGGEQYF. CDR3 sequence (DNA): TGTGCCAGCAGCCCTATTGAGGGAGGGGGTGAGCAGTACTTC.

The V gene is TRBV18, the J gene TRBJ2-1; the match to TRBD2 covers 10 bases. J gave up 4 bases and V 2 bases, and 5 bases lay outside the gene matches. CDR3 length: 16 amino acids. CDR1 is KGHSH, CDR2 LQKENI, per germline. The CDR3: CASSPRTSGVYNEQFF. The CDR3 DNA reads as TGTGCCAGCTCACCAAGGACTAGCGGAGTATACAATGAGCAGTTCTTC. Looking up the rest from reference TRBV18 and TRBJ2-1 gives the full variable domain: NAGVMQNPRHLVRRRGQEARLRCSPMKGHSHVYWYRQLPEEGLKFMVYLQKENIIDESGMPKERFSAEFPKEGPSILRIQQVVRGDSAAYFCASSPRTSGVYNEQFFGPGTRLTVL.

CDR3 amino acids: CASSGTSGRYEQYF. The CDR3 nucleotides are TGTGCCAGCAGCGGGACTAGCGGGAGATACGAGCAGTACTTC. The gene calls are TRBV6-6 and TRBJ2-7; 14 bases align to TRBD2. Germline V gene data show CDR1 as MNHNY and CDR2 as SVGAGI (reference sequence). Trimming at V came to 6 bases and at J to 4 bases, leaving 2 bases not matched to a gene. The CDR3 spans 14 residues.

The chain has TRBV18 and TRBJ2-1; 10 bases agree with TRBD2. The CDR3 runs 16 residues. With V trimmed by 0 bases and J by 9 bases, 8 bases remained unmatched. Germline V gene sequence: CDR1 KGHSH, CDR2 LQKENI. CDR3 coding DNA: TGTGCCAGCTCACCACCTAGGCTAGCGGGAGTCGGTGAGCAGTTCTTC. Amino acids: CASSPPRLAGVGEQFF.

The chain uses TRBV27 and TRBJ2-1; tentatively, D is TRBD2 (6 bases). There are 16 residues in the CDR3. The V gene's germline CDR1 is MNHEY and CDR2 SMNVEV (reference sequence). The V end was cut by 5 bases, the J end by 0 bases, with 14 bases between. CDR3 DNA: TGTGCCAGCAGTATACCGGGACTTAGCTCCTACAATGAGCAGTTCTTC. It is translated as CASSIPGLSSYNEQFF.